The 29 T cell receptor beta chains below all came from one sample that was sequenced in a study of T cells in localized non-small cell lung cancer. TCRdb's copy holds only in-frame clones and misses some; the assay was immunoSEQ multiplex PCR. Altogether more than 15,000 clones are present, roughly 84% being singletons, with the ten largest covering around 23%. The sequenced sample was peripheral blood, obtained before any cancer treatment. These receptors were collected from a male donor aged 60 or over with stage I lung adenocarcinoma.

The chain employs TRBV6-5 and TRBJ2-1, with D possibly TRBD2 on 6 matching bases. V gave up 6 bases and J gave up 7 bases, with 16 bases separating them. The length of the CDR3 is 14 residues. Germline V gives CDR1 MNHEY, CDR2 SVGAGI. As DNA, the CDR3 is TGTGCCAGCAGAGGACTAACGGAAGTAAATGAGCAGTTCTTC. Its translation is CASRGLTEVNEQFF.

The chain recombines TRBV27 with TRBJ1-5, with D tentatively TRBD1 (5 bases). CDR1 MNHEY and CDR2 SMNVEV come from the germline V gene (reference sequence). The CDR3 sequence is 11 residues long. Trimming removed 8 bases from V and 7 bases from J, with 9 bases in between. The CDR3: CASRGGQPQHF. CDR3 sequence (DNA): TGTGCCAGCCGGGGGGGACAGCCCCAGCATTTT.

The chain has TRBV7-2 and TRBJ2-1, with unresolved D. Trimming left V 5 bases short and J 0 bases short, with 11 bases between. The CDR3 has 15 amino acids. Germline values: CDR1 SGHTA, CDR2 FQGNSA. The CDR3 is CASSQDPNSYNEQFF. In DNA form, the CDR3 reads TGTGCCAGCAGCCAGGACCCTAACTCCTACAATGAGCAGTTCTTC.

The CDR3: CASSQSERDNSPLHF. In DNA form, the CDR3 reads TGCGCCAGCAGCCAAAGTGAGAGGGATAATTCACCCCTCCACTTT. The chain combines TRBV4-1 with TRBJ1-6; D gene ambiguous. Trimming pared 2 bases from V and 5 bases from J, leaving 10 bases between. The CDR3 loop spans 15 amino acids. Germline CDR1 reads MGHRA; CDR2 reads YSYEKL.

The chain is built from TRBV6-6 and TRBJ1-5, with D unclear. V lost 7 bases and J 1 base, leaving 8 bases between the germline ends. The CDR3 covers 13 residues. Per the germline V gene, CDR1 is MNHNY and CDR2 is SVGAGI (reference sequence). The CDR3 sequence: CASTTDSNQPQHF. As DNA, the CDR3 is TGTGCCAGCACCACCGACAGCAATCAGCCCCAGCATTTT.

The chain joins TRBV18 to TRBJ1-1; TRBD1 aligns across 8 bases. Germline V lookup: CDR1 KGHSH, CDR2 LQKENI. With 5 bases clipped from V and 0 bases from J, the junction kept 5 bases outside the gene matches. The CDR3 is made up of 15 amino acids. In DNA, the CDR3 is TGTGCCAGCTCATCCGGACAGGGAATGAACACTGAAGCTTTCTTT. Protein sequence: CASSSGQGMNTEAFF.

The rearrangement joins TRBV19 to TRBJ1-2, with 8 positions matching TRBD1. The CDR3 spans 15 residues. CDR1 LNHDA and CDR2 SQIVND come from the germline V gene (reference sequence). The V segment lost 6 bases and the J segment 4 bases; nucleotides outside the gene matches: 10. The CDR3 protein is CASRPGQGQSYGYTF. The CDR3 region has the DNA TGTGCCAGTAGGCCCGGACAGGGTCAGAGCTATGGCTACACCTTC.

The chain combines TRBV9 with TRBJ2-1, with no clear D. V was cut by 0 bases and J by 5 bases, with 9 bases left in between. The CDR3 runs to 14 residues. Germline V gene sequence: CDR1 SGDLS, CDR2 YYNGEE. The DNA for the CDR3 is TGTGCCAGCAGCGTAGTTGCAGTGAACAATGAGCAGTTCTTC. This sequence encodes CASSVVAVNNEQFF.

The gene calls are TRBV28 and TRBJ2-3, with D unclear. The CDR3 totals 13 residues. Trimming removed 6 bases from V and 1 base from J, with 8 bases in between. Germline CDR1 and CDR2: MDHEN and SYDVKM. CDR3 DNA: TGTGCCAGCAGGCCACCTGGCACAGATACGCAGTATTTT. It encodes CASRPPGTDTQYF.

The V gene is TRBV6-5, the J gene TRBJ2-1, with D possibly being TRBD1 or TRBD2 (6 bases each). V lost 5 bases and J 9 bases, leaving 17 bases between the germline ends. Germline lookup yields CDR1 MNHEY and CDR2 SVGAGI. The CDR3 covers 14 residues. The CDR3 region is CASSTGLGGGEQFF. Here the CDR3 DNA reads TGTGCCAGCAGTACCGGCCTCGGAGGGGGTGAGCAGTTCTTC.

J is TRBJ2-3 and V is TRBV4-1, with a weak D call TRBD2 (5 bases). CDR3 length: 16 residues. Deletions cut 0 bases from V and 2 bases from J, with 12 bases between. Looked up from germline, CDR1 is MGHRA and CDR2 is YSYEKL. The CDR3 is CASSQDYVRDTDTQYF. The CDR3 DNA follows: TGCGCCAGCAGCCAAGACTACGTTCGGGACACAGATACGCAGTATTTT.

This chain links TRBV6-1 with TRBJ2-7; D might be TRBD2 (6 bases). The CDR3 runs to 14 residues. V lost 8 bases and J lost 2, with 16 bases in between. The V gene's germline CDR1 is MNHNS and CDR2 SASEGT. The CDR3 DNA sequence: TGTGCCAGCGGAGGGCTCGACACTCCCTACGAGCAGTACTTC. Amino acids: CASGGLDTPYEQYF.

This rearrangement joins TRBV7-9 to TRBJ2-1; D is possibly TRBD2 (6 bases). V lost 2 bases and J 2 bases, leaving 10 bases between the germline ends. The V gene's germline CDR1 is SEHNR and CDR2 FQNEAQ (reference sequence). The CDR3 covers 15 residues. CDR3 sequence: CASSLSGTPYNEQFF. CDR3 sequence (DNA): TGTGCCAGCAGCTTATCCGGGACTCCCTACAATGAGCAGTTCTTC.

The rearrangement uses TRBV6-5 and TRBJ1-6; 7 bases are a match to TRBD1. With 6 bases clipped from V and 9 bases from J, the junction kept 8 bases outside the gene matches. CDR3 length: 14 amino acids. Germline CDR1 MNHEY, CDR2 SVGAGI. This CDR3 reads CASSADRARSPLHF. Written as DNA, the CDR3 is TGTGCCAGCAGCGCCGACAGGGCCCGTTCACCCCTCCACTTT.

The chain combines TRBV2 with TRBJ2-1; D gene unclear. The V end lost 5 bases, the J end lost 7 bases, and 6 bases lay between the germline ends. CDR3 size: 11 residues. Per germline, CDR1 SNHLY and CDR2 FYNNEI. DNA for the CDR3: TGTGCCAGCAGTATAGAAAATGAGCAGTTCTTC. Its protein product is CASSIENEQFF.

The V gene is TRBV6-5, the J gene TRBJ1-6; D ambiguous. Looked up from germline, CDR1 is MNHEY and CDR2 is SVGAGI. The V end was cut by 6 bases, the J end by 4 bases, with 4 bases between. CDR3 length: 12 residues. Here the CDR3 reads CASRQYNSPLHF. CDR3 bases: TGTGCCAGCAGACAGTATAATTCACCCCTCCACTTT.

The chain employs TRBV2 and TRBJ1-5; TRBD1 aligns across 7 bases. Germline V lookup: CDR1 SNHLY, CDR2 FYNNEI. J was trimmed by 5 bases and V by 5 bases; bases with no gene match: 3. The CDR3 loop spans 13 amino acids. This CDR3 is CASSFTGDQPQHF. In DNA, the CDR3 is TGTGCCAGCAGTTTTACAGGGGATCAGCCCCAGCATTTT.

V gene TRBV6-6 combines with J gene TRBJ2-7, with unresolved D. The CDR3 length is 12 residues. Trimming stripped 4 bases from V and 4 bases from J, with 8 bases between. From germline, CDR1 is MNHNY and CDR2 SVGAGI (reference sequence). CDR3 protein: CASSFRPYEQYF. The CDR3 region has the DNA TGTGCCAGCAGTTTTCGACCATACGAGCAGTACTTC.

The chain recombines TRBV29-1 with TRBJ1-2; the D gene is possibly TRBD1 (5 bases). The CDR3 length is 12 residues. The germline V gene encodes CDR1 SQVTM and CDR2 ANQGSEA. V was clipped by 1 base and J by 8 bases, with 11 bases between them. The CDR3 DNA follows: TGCAGCGTTGAAGGGGGGAAGGGGGGCTACACCTTC. Translation: CSVEGGKGGYTF.

The J gene is TRBJ2-3, the V gene TRBV29-1; no firm D call. Germline CDR1 is SQVTM and CDR2 is ANQGSEA. The CDR3 consists of 14 residues. The V end was cut by 5 bases, the J end by 0 bases, with 12 bases between. Here the CDR3 reads CSVRADTSTDTQYF. The CDR3 DNA reads TGCAGCGTTAGGGCAGACACTAGCACAGATACGCAGTATTTT.

The chain is built from TRBV6-6 and TRBJ2-3; D ambiguous. V dropped 1 base and J dropped 0 bases, with 5 bases sitting between them. CDR3 length: 14 amino acids. Looked up from germline, CDR1 is MNHNY and CDR2 is SVGAGI (reference sequence). CDR3 nucleotides: TGTGCCAGCAGTTACTTGGACAGCACAGATACGCAGTATTTT. It specifies CASSYLDSTDTQYF.

CDR3 amino acids: CASTSQGTGEKLFF. As DNA, the CDR3 is TGTGCCAGCACTTCTCAGGGGACAGGAGAAAAACTGTTTTTT. V gene TRBV28 combines with J gene TRBJ1-4, with TRBD1 matching over 8 bases. This CDR3 has 14 residues. The trim removed 7 bases at V and 8 bases at J, leaving 9 bases unmatched. Germline lookup yields CDR1 MDHEN and CDR2 SYDVKM. The full variable domain, with the rest looked up from reference TRBV28 and TRBJ1-4, is DVKVTQSSRYLVKRTGEKVFLECVQDMDHENMFWYRQDPGLGLRLIYFSYDVKMKEKGDIPEGYSVSREKKERFSLILESASTNQTSMYLCASTSQGTGEKLFFGSGTQLSVL.

The chain has TRBV7-2 and TRBJ2-2; D is possibly TRBD1 (5 bases). CDR3 size: 17 residues. Germline loops: CDR1 SGHTA, CDR2 FQGNSA. Trimming pared 2 bases from V and 1 base from J, leaving 14 bases between. The CDR3 loop is CASSLIRARRNTGELFF. The CDR3 DNA reads TGTGCCAGCAGCTTAATCAGGGCTCGTAGGAACACCGGGGAGCTGTTTTTT.

V and J are TRBV10-3 and TRBJ2-1, with no clear D. V gave up 3 bases and J gave up 4 bases, with 13 bases separating them. Germline CDR1 is ENHRY and CDR2 is SYGVKD. The CDR3 covers 15 residues. The CDR3 DNA reads as TGTGCCATCAGTGATACGAACCTCGATTACAATGAGCAGTTCTTC. Translating gives CAISDTNLDYNEQFF.

The gene calls are TRBV7-9 and TRBJ1-1, with D unclear. Per the germline V gene, CDR1 is SEHNR and CDR2 is FQNEAQ (reference sequence). This CDR3 spans 14 amino acids. The V end lost 3 bases, the J end lost 0 bases, and 8 bases lay between the germline ends. This chain's CDR3 is CASSFSNLNTEAFF. As DNA, the CDR3 is TGTGCCAGCAGCTTTTCTAATCTGAACACTGAAGCTTTCTTT.

V usage is TRBV19 and J usage is TRBJ1-3; 7 positions agree with TRBD1. The ends lost 6 bases at V and 1 base at J; junction bases unmatched: 9. The CDR3 extends over 16 amino acids. Germline V CDR1 and CDR2: LNHDA, SQIVND (reference sequence). This CDR3 reads CASRRQGQASGNTIYF. The CDR3, as DNA: TGTGCCAGTAGGCGACAGGGTCAAGCTTCTGGAAACACCATATATTTT.

This chain uses TRBV7-9 with TRBJ2-2; 7 bases match TRBD1. The germline CDR1 and CDR2 sequences are SEHNR and FQNEAQ (reference sequence). V shed 5 bases, J shed 1 base, and the junction held 4 bases outside the gene matches. The CDR3 spans 15 residues. CDR3 amino acids: CASSIGTENTGELFF. The CDR3 DNA is TGTGCCAGCAGCATCGGGACAGAGAACACCGGGGAGCTGTTTTTT.

The chain joins TRBV4-3 to TRBJ2-1; the match to TRBD2 covers 11 bases. J lost 13 bases, V lost 4 bases, and 9 bases had no gene match. Germline V gives CDR1 LGHNA, CDR2 YSLEER. The length of the CDR3 is 14 residues. The DNA of the CDR3 is TGCGCCAGCAGCCGCACTACTAGCGGGGGAGTTCAGTTCTTC. Protein product: CASSRTTSGGVQFF.

This chain joins TRBV4-2 and TRBJ2-7; D is unclear. This CDR3 has 15 amino acids. Trimming took 0 bases from V and 3 from J, leaving 12 bases between them. Germline CDR1 and CDR2: LGHNA and YNFKEQ. The CDR3 DNA follows: TGTGCCAGCAGCCAAGAAAAGATCCCCCTCTACGAGCAGTACTTC. It yields the protein CASSQEKIPLYEQYF.